This TCR beta chain comes out of a study of human T cells and chemical hapten exposure. Broader study findings: There was a positive correlation between PT1 expanded TCR counts and patch test score. Alopecia was present in the donors, so their immune response may differ from healthy people's. The number of TCRs above 1 in 1000 frequency did not change after DPC sensitization.

This clonotype has more than one count but fewer than ten. Its antigen remains unknown. V was shortened by 6 bases and J by 7 bases, with 7 bases between the two germline ends. This CDR3 spans 12 amino acids. CDR1 is SNHLY and CDR2 is FYNNEI in the germline V gene. Each CDR3 protein is one row after TCRdb ran MiXCR on the RACE reads. The table includes under 200,000 distinct CDR3 sequences, roughly 15% detected once. Time point specified: patch test 1, 2 weeks after DPC sensitization. Specified treatment: therapeutic diphenylcyclopropenone sensitization with weekly scalp DPC. The specimen comprised whole blood, sampled in connection with sensitization to the hapten diphenylcyclopropenone (DPC). This clonotype was obtained from a woman aged 25-40 years with alopecia areata. Some clones in this sample may be carry-over from other donors' samples. V usage is TRBV2 and J usage is TRBJ1-6; D is undetermined. Here the CDR3 reads CASRVFNSPLHF. The CDR3 nucleotides read TGTGCCAGCAGGGTTTTCAATTCACCCCTCCACTTT.